The following is a TCR beta chain sequence with its context. Data came from immunoSEQ multiplex PCR; TCRdb stores just in-frame clones and leaves some out. The data hold tens of thousands of clones, with about 70% observed a single time. This sample stems from a study of blood T cell repertoires in COVID-19. The CDR3 spans 12 residues. Germline CDR1 MDHEN, CDR2 SYDVKM. The junction had 7 bases not matched to a gene; V was cut back by 6 bases and J by 11 bases. Sequenced material: peripheral blood. The rearrangement links TRBV28 to TRBJ1-1, with 9 nucleotides matching TRBD1. The TCR sequence derives from a woman in her 70s with acute or convalescent COVID-19. CDR3 loop: CASSTGDREAFF. The DNA for the CDR3 is TGTGCCAGCAGCACCGGGGACAGGGAGGCTTTCTTT.